This passage covers 23 T cell receptor beta chains from one sample sequenced in a study of blood T cells in healthy people across ages. A sample-barcoded 5' primer and a J-beta primer mix were used in a second PCR of roughly 7 to 11 cycles. TCRdb re-called the 5' RACE reads through MiXCR, storing one row per CDR3 protein. The table shows about 680,000 distinct CDR3 sequences, with about 52% occurring only once. The sequencing sample was made of blood. The receptors stem from a woman in her sixties in good health.

The J gene is TRBJ2-7, the V gene TRBV2, with 11 bases matching TRBD2. This CDR3 has 16 residues. V was clipped by 5 bases and J by 3 bases; unmatched bases: 9. Germline lookup yields CDR1 SNHLY and CDR2 FYNNEI. The CDR3 DNA sequence: TGTGCCAGCAGTTTAGCGGGAGGGCCGGGACTCTACGAGCAGTACTTC. Its protein is CASSLAGGPGLYEQYF.

The rearrangement joins TRBV5-6 to TRBJ2-1; 13 bases map to TRBD2. This CDR3 comprises 16 residues. The V segment lost 4 bases and the J segment 9 bases; nucleotides outside the gene matches: 10. Germline V gives CDR1 SGHDT, CDR2 YYEEEE. CDR3 bases: TGTGCCAGCAGCCCCCAACCGGGACTAGCGGGACGTGAGCAGTTCTTC. Residues: CASSPQPGLAGREQFF. Full variable domain (rest looked up from reference TRBV5-6 and TRBJ2-1): DAGVTQSPTHLIKTRGQQVTLRCSPKSGHDTVSWYQQALGQGPQFIFQYYEEEERQRGNFPDRFSGHQFPNYSSELNVNALLLGDSALYLCASSPQPGLAGREQFFGPGTRLTVL.

This clonotype was detected only a few times. The J gene is TRBJ2-3, the V gene TRBV7-3, with a tentative D call TRBD1 (6 bases). CDR1 and CDR2 (germline): SGHTA, FQGTGA. V was pared by 1 base and J by 5 bases, with 13 bases between. The CDR3 totals 15 residues. CDR3 nucleotide sequence: TGTGCCAGCAGCTTAAGGCAGGGGACCGGAGATACGCAGTATTTT. This gives the protein CASSLRQGTGDTQYF.

The rearrangement links TRBV5-8 to TRBJ2-7, with 9 bases identical to TRBD1. CDR1 is SGHTS and CDR2 is YDEGEE in the germline V gene. The CDR3 loop spans 15 amino acids. Trimming cost V 4 bases and J 3 bases; bases outside gene matches: 8. The CDR3 nucleotides are TGTGCCAGCAGCCCCGGGACAGGGATTCACTACGAGCAGTACTTC. Amino acids: CASSPGTGIHYEQYF.

This clonotype has just a few counts. The junction differs from germline at one of its ends, possibly a read error. V usage is TRBV27 and J usage is TRBJ2-7, with 8 nucleotides matching TRBD2. CDR1 and CDR2 from the germline V gene are MNHEY and SMNVEV (reference sequence). The CDR3 is 17 amino acids. CDR3 residues: CASSPLRVAGFSSEQYF. The CDR3 bases are TGTGCCAGCAGTCCACTCCGGGTAGCGGGATTTTCCTCCGAGCAGTACTTC.

CDR3 residues: CASSLRGRRVYGYTF. The DNA for the CDR3 is TGTGCCAGCAGTTTAAGGGGCCGACGGGTTTATGGCTACACCTTC. This chain joins TRBV28 and TRBJ1-2; a weak D match, TRBD1 (5 bases). V shed 2 bases and J shed 5 bases, with 15 bases lying between them. Germline V gene data show CDR1 as MDHEN and CDR2 as SYDVKM. The CDR3 extends over 15 amino acids.

The table lists this clonotype with a few counts. The V call is TRBV30, the J call TRBJ2-1; perhaps TRBD2 as D (5 bases). Trimming stripped 0 bases from V and 11 bases from J, with 14 bases between. The CDR3 is made up of 13 amino acids. CDR1 and CDR2 (germline): GTSNPN, SVGIG (reference sequence). The CDR3 bases are TGTGCCTGGAGTGTAGGCCAGCGGAACCAGCAGTTCTTC. This translates into CAWSVGQRNQQFF.

The V and J genes are TRBV7-2 and TRBJ2-5; no clear D. Germline V gene data show CDR1 as SGHTA and CDR2 as FQGNSA. V lost 5 bases and J 5 bases, leaving 12 bases between the germline ends. The CDR3 sequence is 13 residues long. CDR3 residues: CASSVVKAETQYF. The CDR3 DNA follows: TGTGCCAGCAGCGTTGTCAAGGCGGAGACCCAGTACTTC.

This chain joins TRBV7-8 and TRBJ2-1, with 7 positions matching TRBD2. The CDR3 runs to 15 residues. The V segment lost 4 bases and the J segment 2 bases; nucleotides outside the gene matches: 5. The germline gives CDR1 SGHVS, CDR2 FQNEAQ. Here the CDR3 DNA reads TGTGCCAGCAGCTCCGGGACTATAGCCTACAATGAGCAGTTCTTC. It yields the protein CASSSGTIAYNEQFF.

CDR3: CASSMPGHRSGNTIYF. In DNA, the CDR3 is TGTGCCAGCAGCATGCCGGGACACCGCTCTGGAAACACCATATATTTT. The rearrangement uses TRBV7-6 and TRBJ1-3; a possible D gene is TRBD1 (6 bases). CDR3 length equals 16 residues. CDR1 and CDR2 (germline): SGHVS, FNYEAQ. V was pared by 5 bases and J by 0 bases, with 14 bases between.

In DNA, the CDR3 is TGTGCCACCAGTGATTTGCGGACAGGAGGATTTTACAATGAGCAGTTCTTC. This encodes CATSDLRTGGFYNEQFF. This chain connects TRBV24-1 to TRBJ2-1; TRBD1 matches at 7 bases. V dropped 0 bases and J dropped 4; count of bases not matched to a gene: 8. The CDR3 totals 17 residues. Looked up from germline, CDR1 is KGHDR and CDR2 is SFDVKD.

The chain combines TRBV4-2 with TRBJ1-1, with TRBD1 matching over 8 bases. With 2 bases clipped from V and 6 bases from J, the junction kept 8 bases outside the gene matches. CDR3 length: 15 residues. Germline V gives CDR1 LGHNA, CDR2 YNFKEQ. CDR3 coding DNA: TGTGCCAGCAGCCAACAACAGGGGGTTCACGCTGAAGCTTTCTTT. This gives the protein CASSQQQGVHAEAFF.

A few counts support this clonotype. This CDR3 reads CGLARSSYEQYF. The CDR3 nucleotides read TGCGGGCTAGCGCGTAGCTCCTACGAGCAGTACTTC. This chain connects TRBV20-1 to TRBJ2-7; perhaps TRBD2 as D (6 bases). Looked up from germline, CDR1 is DFQATT and CDR2 is SNEGSKA (reference sequence). The CDR3 extends over 12 amino acids.

Ten or more counts support this clonotype. This sequence joins TRBV7-9 and TRBJ2-5, with 8 bases fitting TRBD2. V gave up 6 bases and J gave up 5 bases; unmatched junction bases: 8. The germline gives CDR1 SEHNR, CDR2 FQNEAQ (reference sequence). The CDR3 totals 14 residues. Here the CDR3 reads CASSFGGAGETQYF. The DNA of the CDR3 is TGTGCCAGCAGTTTCGGGGGGGCTGGGGAGACCCAGTACTTC.

Of note for this clonotype: Mismatch with germline at one junction end may stem from a read error. This rearrangement joins TRBV4-1 to TRBJ2-2; 12 positions match TRBD2. The germline CDR1 and CDR2 sequences are MGHRA and YSYEKL. The CDR3 has 17 residues. DNA of the CDR3: TGCGCTAGCAGCCAAGCAGGGACTAGCGGGTACACCGGGGAGCTGTTTTTT. This gives the protein CASSQAGTSGYTGELFF.

This clonotype has a handful of counts. Here the CDR3 DNA reads TGTGCCAGCAGTGAAAGGCTGGGCCAAGAGACCCAGTACTTC. Translated: CASSERLGQETQYF. The chain joins TRBV2 to TRBJ2-5; unclear D gene. The CDR3 runs 14 residues. The V gene lost 2 bases and the J gene lost 1 base, with 8 bases spanning the gap. Germline loops: CDR1 SNHLY, CDR2 FYNNEI.

Comment on this clonotype: Germline is not matched at one junction end, which may reflect a read error. The chain links TRBV28 to TRBJ1-5; D is possibly TRBD1 (5 bases). This CDR3 comprises 15 residues. The germline V gene encodes CDR1 MDHEN and CDR2 SYDVKM. CDR3 DNA sequence: TGTGCCAGCAGTTTTGCAGGGTGGGGCAATCGGCCCCAGCATTTT. This gives the protein CASSFAGWGNRPQHF.

J is TRBJ1-2 and V is TRBV4-2, with a tentative D call TRBD1 (5 bases). This CDR3 has 17 amino acids. Trimming took off 0 bases at V and 7 bases at J, with 21 bases between the two ends. Germline V gene data show CDR1 as LGHNA and CDR2 as YNFKEQ. The CDR3 sequence is CASSQDPGQGIISGYTF. CDR3 DNA sequence: TGTGCCAGCAGCCAAGATCCGGGGCAGGGCATTATCTCTGGCTACACCTTC.

The chain recombines TRBV2 with TRBJ1-5, with no clear D. This CDR3 contains 15 residues. Germline values: CDR1 SNHLY, CDR2 FYNNEI. The germline V and J ends were trimmed by 4 bases and 2 bases, with 12 bases remaining between them. The CDR3 loop reads CASSGHQRGNQPQHF. CDR3 in DNA: TGTGCCAGCAGTGGGCACCAAAGAGGCAATCAGCCCCAGCATTTT.

J is TRBJ1-5 and V is TRBV10-3, with D tentatively TRBD1 (6 bases). Germline CDR1 is ENHRY and CDR2 is SYGVKD. The V end lost 2 bases, the J end lost 7 bases, and 12 bases lay between the germline ends. The CDR3 contains 14 residues. CDR3 bases: TGTGCCATCAGTGAGGTCGGGGGCTCGCAGCCCCAGCATTTT. This encodes CAISEVGGSQPQHF.

The chain couples TRBV3-1 to TRBJ2-1, with 13 bases that match TRBD2. The length of the CDR3 is 17 residues. CDR1 is LGHDT, CDR2 YNNKEL, per germline (reference sequence). The ends lost 1 base at V and 10 bases at J; junction bases unmatched: 10. CDR3 bases: TGTGCCAGCAGCCAAGTTCCCGGACTAGCGGGAGTAGGGGAGCAGTTCTTC. It yields the protein CASSQVPGLAGVGEQFF.

The chain is built from TRBV15 and TRBJ1-2, with D unresolved. CDR1 is LNHNV, CDR2 YYDKDF, per germline (reference sequence). CDR3 length equals 16 residues. V lost 5 bases to trimming and J lost 2 bases, with 18 bases between them. The CDR3 spells CATSSGEGSDNYGYTF. In nucleotides, the CDR3 is TGTGCCACCAGCTCCGGCGAGGGCAGCGACAACTATGGCTACACCTTC.

This chain joins TRBV19 and TRBJ2-3; D unresolved. This CDR3 is built from 13 residues. CDR1 LNHDA and CDR2 SQIVND come from the germline V gene (reference sequence). Between the trimmed V and J ends, which lost 6 bases and 2 bases, there was a span of 9 bases. DNA for the CDR3: TGTGCCAGTAGAAGCCCAATCACAGATACGCAGTATTTT. Its translation: CASRSPITDTQYF.